These 18 T cell receptor beta chains were all obtained from the same sample, sequenced in a study of shared clonotypes between healthy human individuals. Clones were read by immunoSEQ multiplex PCR, and TCRdb kept only the in-frame ones, dropping some. The sample gives 550,000 to 800,000 clones, approximately 74% of which show up once; roughly 1.7% is in the top ten. Sequencing used memory CD4+ T cells sorted from blood. The subset: CD45RA-negative fraction. Receptors originate from a woman aged 25 to 39 in good health.

V usage is TRBV2 and J usage is TRBJ2-7; 7 nucleotides agree with TRBD2. The V segment lost 1 base and the J segment 5 bases; nucleotides outside the gene matches: 11. The CDR3 has 16 residues. Germline V gene sequence: CDR1 SNHLY, CDR2 FYNNEI. The DNA of the CDR3 is TGTGCCAGCAGTGAAGGGCCTAGCGGTGAGCAGCACGAGCAGTACTTC. It is translated as CASSEGPSGEQHEQYF.

Concerning this clone itself: This may be a read error: a much more frequent sequence differs by one nucleotide. This sequence joins TRBV7-8 and TRBJ1-1; D remains unclear. Germline CDR1 and CDR2: SGHVS and FQNEAQ. V was pared by 5 bases and J by 4 bases, with 23 bases between. The CDR3 spans 17 residues. The CDR3 DNA reads as TGTGCCAGCAGCAACAGTGGCCTATCTTCGATGAGCACTGAAGCTTTCTTT. Its protein is CASSNSGLSSMSTEAFF.

This clone was counted only a few times. The chain employs TRBV6-1 and TRBJ2-1; 12 positions agree with TRBD2. The V gene's germline CDR1 is MNHNS and CDR2 SASEGT. V was pared by 4 bases and J by 6 bases, with 4 bases of the junction left unmatched. The CDR3 consists of 15 residues. The CDR3 nucleotides read TGTGCCAGCAGTGGCCTAGCGGGAGGGATCAATGAGCAGTTCTTC. Protein sequence: CASSGLAGGINEQFF.

The rearrangement joins TRBV2 to TRBJ2-1, with TRBD1 as a possible D gene (5 bases). The CDR3 is made up of 16 amino acids. V shed 6 bases and J shed 12 bases, with 27 bases lying between them. From germline, CDR1 is SNHLY and CDR2 FYNNEI. The CDR3 nucleotides read TGTGCCAGCAGCGCCTCGACAGAGAACAATGAATTGGTGCAGTTCTTC. Amino acid sequence: CASSASTENNELVQFF.

In its sample, this clone was seen once. The chain carries TRBV10-3 and TRBJ1-2; TRBD1 is a possible D gene (5 bases). CDR3 length equals 13 residues. The V and J ends lost 6 bases and 4 bases respectively, with 12 bases between them. In germline, CDR1 is ENHRY, CDR2 SYGVKD. The CDR3 DNA follows: TGTGCCATCAGGGATGACAGCTCCTATGGCTACACCTTC. Its translation is CAIRDDSSYGYTF.

This chain connects TRBV28 to TRBJ1-2; possible D gene TRBD1, 6 bases. V gave up 5 bases and J gave up 3 bases, with 10 bases separating them. The germline V gene has CDR1 MDHEN and CDR2 SYDVKM. This CDR3 comprises 13 residues. The CDR3 DNA is TGTGCCAGCAGTCCGGACAGCTACTATGGCTACACCTTC. The encoded protein is CASSPDSYYGYTF.

In this sample, this clone turned up a few times. The chain links TRBV6-1 to TRBJ1-2; 8 nucleotides line up with TRBD1. The CDR3 spans 14 residues. The trim removed 2 bases at V and 8 bases at J, leaving 7 bases unmatched. From germline, CDR1 is MNHNS and CDR2 SASEGT. The CDR3 region is CASSERDRGRGYTF. The DNA for the CDR3 is TGTGCCAGCAGTGAACGAGACAGGGGACGGGGCTACACCTTC.

As concerns this clone: A junction end diverges from the germline sequence, so it may reflect a read error. This chain connects TRBV7-9 to TRBJ2-1, with 9 bases identical to TRBD2. The CDR3 has 14 amino acids. Germline-derived CDR1 and CDR2 are SEHNR and FQNEAQ (reference sequence). CDR3 in amino acids: CASSIAGEYNEQFF. For the CDR3, the DNA is TGTGCCAGCAGCATAGCGGGAGAGTACAATGAGCAGTTCTTC.

This chain connects TRBV25-1 to TRBJ1-5; 8 bases line up with TRBD1. The length of the CDR3 is 17 residues. Germline loops: CDR1 MGHDK, CDR2 SYGVNS. After removal of 5 bases from V and 0 bases from J, the junction contained 9 bases not matched to a gene. Written as DNA, the CDR3 is TGTGCCAGCAGTTCCGGGACAGGCATTCATAGCAATCAGCCCCAGCATTTT. Its translation is CASSSGTGIHSNQPQHF. The full variable domain, in which reference TRBV25-1 and TRBJ1-5 provide the parts outside the CDR3, is EADIYQTPRYLVIGTGKKITLECSQTMGHDKMYWYQQDPGMELHLIHYSYGVNSTEKGDLSSESTVSRIRTEHFPLTLESARPSHTSQYLCASSSGTGIHSNQPQHFGDGTRLSIL.

The chain carries TRBV5-1 and TRBJ2-3; 10 nucleotides line up with TRBD2. This CDR3 has 17 residues. Trimming removed 4 bases from V and 0 bases from J; junction bases left unmatched: 8. Germline CDR1 and CDR2: SGHRS and YFSETQ. CDR3 coding DNA: TGCGCCAGCAGCCCAGCGGGAGGGAGACTAAGCACAGATACGCAGTATTTT. This gives the protein CASSPAGGRLSTDTQYF. The complete variable domain, with remaining parts taken from reference TRBV5-1 and TRBJ2-3, reads KAGVTQTPRYLIKTRGQQVTLSCSPISGHRSVSWYQQTPGQGLQFLFEYFSETQRNKGNFPGRFSGRQFSNSRSEMNVSTLELGDSALYLCASSPAGGRLSTDTQYFGPGTRLTVL.

The chain uses TRBV6-5 and TRBJ2-7; no definite D call. The length of the CDR3 is 14 residues. The ends were cut back, 6 bases at V and 2 bases at J, with 14 bases in the middle. From germline, CDR1 is MNHEY and CDR2 SVGAGI. The CDR3 loop reads CASSPPGSTYEQYF. The CDR3 nucleotides read TGTGCCAGCAGCCCCCCAGGATCGACCTACGAGCAGTACTTC.

The chain employs TRBV15 and TRBJ2-3, with TRBD2 matching over 7 bases. J was trimmed by 6 bases and V by 1 base; bases with no gene match: 28. Germline loops: CDR1 LNHNV, CDR2 YYDKDF (reference sequence). CDR3 size: 22 residues. CDR3 DNA sequence: TGTGCCACCAGCAGAGGCCTCGTTTCTTACCTTTCGTGGGAGGGCTTCATGGATACGCAGTATTTT. This codes for CATSRGLVSYLSWEGFMDTQYF.

The CDR3 nucleotides are TGTGCCAGCAGCTTAGACTGGAGCAGCTCTGGAAACACCATATATTTT. Translation: CASSLDWSSSGNTIYF. The chain is built from TRBV13 and TRBJ1-3, with no clear D. This CDR3 is 16 amino acids long. The V end lost 1 base, the J end lost 0 bases, and 10 bases lay between the germline ends. CDR1 is PRHDT and CDR2 is FYEKMQ in the germline V gene (reference sequence).

V is TRBV19 and J is TRBJ2-1, with 9 nucleotides matching TRBD2. In germline, CDR1 is LNHDA, CDR2 SQIVND (reference sequence). The CDR3 runs to 16 residues. With V trimmed by 5 bases and J by 5 bases, 10 bases remained unmatched. The CDR3 DNA is TGTGCCAGTAGTCCAGGACTTAGCGGGAGTAACAATGAGCAGTTCTTC. This encodes CASSPGLSGSNNEQFF.

V gene TRBV7-2 combines with J gene TRBJ2-5; 7 bases match TRBD2. The CDR3 consists of 16 residues. V lost 4 bases to trimming and J lost 2 bases; unmatched junction nucleotides: 10. Germline V gene lookup returns CDR1 SGHTA and CDR2 FQGNSA. The CDR3: CASSSQAGRRQETQYF. The DNA for the CDR3 is TGTGCCAGCAGCTCACAAGCGGGAAGGCGACAAGAGACCCAGTACTTC.

For the CDR3, the DNA is TGTGCCAGCAGCAGCTTTGCACTAGCGGGAGTTCCCACCGGGGAGCTGTTTTTT. Its protein is CASSSFALAGVPTGELFF. This chain joins TRBV28 and TRBJ2-2; 11 bases line up with TRBD2. Losses at the gene ends were 6 bases for V and 4 bases for J; bases not matched to a gene: 13. CDR1 and CDR2 from the germline V gene are MDHEN and SYDVKM. The CDR3 totals 18 residues.

The gene calls are TRBV25-1 and TRBJ2-5; TRBD2 aligns across 11 bases. J gave up 0 bases and V 4 bases, and 10 bases lay outside the gene matches. CDR1 and CDR2 from the germline V gene are MGHDK and SYGVNS. CDR3 length: 18 amino acids. The CDR3 region is CASSAPTLAGGNQETQYF. The CDR3 DNA is TGTGCCAGCAGTGCACCCACCCTAGCGGGAGGAAACCAAGAGACCCAGTACTTC.

J is TRBJ1-5 and V is TRBV2, with D uncertain. Germline assignment: CDR1 SNHLY and CDR2 FYNNEI. This CDR3 has 14 amino acids. V was clipped by 6 bases and J by 5 bases, with 14 bases between them. The CDR3 DNA reads as TGTGCCAGCAGGAAGGATGGACGGTATCAGCCCCAGCATTTT. It yields the protein CASRKDGRYQPQHF.